Following are 2 T cell receptor beta chains from one sample sequenced in a study of identifying expanded T cells in peripheral blood. Sequencing used immunoSEQ multiplex PCR; TCRdb keeps in-frame clones, though not all of them. Of some 76,000 clones in the sample, roughly 90% were seen once. The specimen was blood. Every receptor here comes from a person aged 18 to 69 in good health.

This clone was detected only once. The V and J genes are TRBV5-1 and TRBJ1-1; 8 bases align to TRBD1. The CDR3 totals 14 residues. V was pared by 3 bases and J by 1 base, with 2 bases of the junction left unmatched. Germline V gene sequence: CDR1 SGHRS, CDR2 YFSETQ. DNA of the CDR3: TGCGCCAGCAGCTACAGGGGGGAGAACACTGAAGCTTTCTTT. Its protein is CASSYRGENTEAFF. The entire variable domain, with the rest obtained from reference TRBV5-1 and TRBJ1-1, is as follows: KAGVTQTPRYLIKTRGQQVTLSCSPISGHRSVSWYQQTPGQGLQFLFEYFSETQRNKGNFPGRFSGRQFSNSRSEMNVSTLELGDSALYLCASSYRGENTEAFFGQGTRLTVV.

CDR3 bases: TGTGCCGGCAATCGTCTTGGGAGGTACACTGAAGCTTTCTTT. Translation: CAGNRLGRYTEAFF. The gene calls are TRBV6-1 and TRBJ1-1; D uncertain. CDR3 size: 14 residues. V lost 11 bases and J 3 bases, leaving 19 bases between the germline ends. Germline lookup yields CDR1 MNHNS and CDR2 SASEGT.